The rows below give T cell receptor beta chains drawn from one sample of a study of cytomegalovirus exposure and HLA in healthy donors. Sequencing used immunoSEQ multiplex PCR; TCRdb keeps in-frame clones, though not all of them. This repertoire shows around 150,000 clones, 65% to 80% found once; its top ten account for about 3.4%. Source material: PBMCs. The origin of the receptors is a man aged 40-55 years in good health and CMV-seronegative. CDR3s include the opening cysteine and the closing phenylalanine or tryptophan. Fields, in order: J gene, V gene, D gene, clone size, CDR3 protein, CDR3 DNA. D genes are given only for firm matches. Clone sizes are given selectively: once, few, many, or a class where the clone is expanded.

j_gene: TRBJ1-2
v_gene: TRBV5-4
d_gene: NA
abundance: NA
CDR3aa: CASSSKGVRYGYTF
CDR3nt: TGTGCCAGCAGCTCGAAAGGGGTGAGATATGGCTACACCTTC

j_gene: TRBJ2-1
v_gene: TRBV29-1
d_gene: NA
abundance: NA
CDR3aa: CSTRENSYNEQFF
CDR3nt: TGCAGCACCCGGGAAAACTCCTACAATGAGCAGTTCTTC

j_gene: TRBJ1-3
v_gene: TRBV7-9
d_gene: NA
abundance: NA
CDR3aa: CASSDGTSGNTIYF
CDR3nt: TGTGCCAGCAGCGACGGGACAAGTGGAAACACCATATATTTT

j_gene: TRBJ2-7
v_gene: TRBV5-1
d_gene: NA
abundance: NA
CDR3aa: CASSSRSDSNSYEQYF
CDR3nt: TGCGCCAGCAGCTCCCGATCGGACAGCAACTCCTACGAGCAGTACTTC

j_gene: TRBJ2-7
v_gene: TRBV11-3
d_gene: NA
abundance: NA
CDR3aa: CASSPGTTPFEQYF
CDR3nt: TGTGCCAGCAGCCCCGGGACAACTCCCTTTGAGCAGTACTTC

j_gene: TRBJ2-7
v_gene: TRBV4-1
d_gene: NA
abundance: NA
CDR3aa: CASSQDLGASEQYF
CDR3nt: TGCGCCAGCAGCCAAGATCTTGGAGCATCCGAGCAGTACTTC

j_gene: TRBJ1-2
v_gene: TRBV27
d_gene: TRBD1
abundance: NA
CDR3aa: CASSPQGASFLNYGYTF
CDR3nt: TGTGCCAGCAGTCCCCAGGGGGCGAGTTTTTTGAACTATGGCTACACCTTC

j_gene: TRBJ1-6
v_gene: TRBV4-3
d_gene: TRBD1
abundance: few
CDR3aa: CASSQDGVTGGILHSPLHF
CDR3nt: TGCGCCAGCAGTCAAGATGGAGTTACAGGGGGCATATTACATTCACCCCTCCACTTT

j_gene: TRBJ1-2
v_gene: TRBV7-9
d_gene: NA
abundance: few
CDR3aa: CASSALSIRNYGYTF
CDR3nt: TGTGCCAGCAGCGCGCTTTCTATTCGAAACTATGGCTACACCTTC

j_gene: TRBJ2-7
v_gene: TRBV7-9
d_gene: TRBD1
abundance: few
CDR3aa: CASSSPWDRDYEQYF
CDR3nt: TGTGCCAGCAGCTCTCCTTGGGACAGGGACTACGAGCAGTACTTC

j_gene: TRBJ1-1
v_gene: TRBV18
d_gene: TRBD1
abundance: NA
CDR3aa: CASSTGQYTEAFF
CDR3nt: TGTGCCAGCTCAACGGGACAGTACACTGAAGCTTTCTTT

j_gene: TRBJ2-7
v_gene: TRBV5-1
d_gene: NA
abundance: NA
CDR3aa: CASSLDNPGGYEQYF
CDR3nt: TGCGCCAGCAGCTTGGACAACCCTGGTGGTTACGAGCAGTACTTC

j_gene: TRBJ2-5
v_gene: TRBV2
d_gene: TRBD1
abundance: NA
CDR3aa: CASSGQGAEETQYF
CDR3nt: TGTGCCAGCAGTGGGCAGGGGGCGGAAGAGACCCAGTACTTC

j_gene: TRBJ2-3
v_gene: TRBV19
d_gene: TRBD2
abundance: NA
CDR3aa: CASSILSSGRFQEVQYF
CDR3nt: TGTGCCAGTAGTATTCTTAGTAGCGGGAGGTTCCAAGAGGTGCAGTATTTT

j_gene: TRBJ2-3
v_gene: TRBV7-6
d_gene: TRBD2
abundance: few
CDR3aa: CASSLAGGYSTDTQYF
CDR3nt: TGTGCCAGCAGCTTAGCGGGGGGGTATAGCACAGATACGCAGTATTTT

j_gene: TRBJ1-1
v_gene: TRBV7-9
d_gene: NA
abundance: NA
CDR3aa: CASSLARGNTEAFF
CDR3nt: TGTGCCAGCAGCCTGGCGCGAGGTAATACTGAAGCTTTCTTT

j_gene: TRBJ1-1
v_gene: TRBV5-1
d_gene: TRBD1
abundance: NA
CDR3aa: CASSWKGTGETEAFF
CDR3nt: TGCGCCAGCAGCTGGAAAGGGACAGGGGAAACTGAAGCTTTCTTT

j_gene: TRBJ1-1
v_gene: TRBV5-1
d_gene: NA
abundance: few
CDR3aa: CASSTGAGEIEAFF
CDR3nt: TGCGCCAGCAGCACCGGAGCAGGGGAGATTGAAGCTTTCTTT

j_gene: TRBJ2-5
v_gene: TRBV30
d_gene: NA
abundance: NA
CDR3aa: CAWSGGVQETQYF
CDR3nt: TGTGCCTGGAGTGGCGGGGTCCAAGAGACCCAGTACTTC

j_gene: TRBJ1-2
v_gene: TRBV27
d_gene: TRBD1
abundance: NA
CDR3aa: CASRVRGSAYGYTF
CDR3nt: TGTGCCAGCAGGGTCAGGGGGTCGGCCTATGGCTACACCTTC

j_gene: TRBJ2-5
v_gene: TRBV28
d_gene: NA
abundance: NA
CDR3aa: CASSWVGGGETQYF
CDR3nt: TGTGCCAGCAGTTGGGTAGGGGGAGGGGAGACCCAGTACTTC

j_gene: TRBJ2-7
v_gene: TRBV27
d_gene: TRBD2
abundance: NA
CDR3aa: CASSLFREAYEQYF
CDR3nt: TGTGCCAGCAGTTTGTTTCGGGAGGCTTACGAGCAGTACTTC